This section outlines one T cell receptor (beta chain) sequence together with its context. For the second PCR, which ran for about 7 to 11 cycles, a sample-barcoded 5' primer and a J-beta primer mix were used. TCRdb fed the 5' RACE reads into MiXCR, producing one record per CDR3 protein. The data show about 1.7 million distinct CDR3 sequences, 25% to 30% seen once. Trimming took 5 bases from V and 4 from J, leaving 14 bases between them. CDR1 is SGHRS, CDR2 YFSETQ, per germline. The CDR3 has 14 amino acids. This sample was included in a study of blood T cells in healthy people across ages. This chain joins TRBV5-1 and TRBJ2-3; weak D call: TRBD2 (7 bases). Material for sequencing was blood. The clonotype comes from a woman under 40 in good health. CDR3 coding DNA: TGCGCCAGCAGAGGGGGGGCAGGCCCAGATACGCAGTATTTT. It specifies CASRGGAGPDTQYF.